These 18 T cell receptor beta chains share one sample of origin, sequenced in a study of OX40 agonist ivuxolimab in advanced cancers. Sequenced by immunoSEQ multiplex PCR; TCRdb stores in-frame clones only, minus some. The sample yields 7,000 or so clones, about 74% seen once. This material consisted of CD4+ or CD8+ T cells sorted from blood, taken in a trial of the OX40 agonist ivuxolimab. These receptors all stem from an adult with an advanced solid tumor such as melanoma, head and neck, liver or kidney cancer.

The chain links TRBV13 to TRBJ2-3; no definite D call. Germline V gene data show CDR1 as PRHDT and CDR2 as FYEKMQ (reference sequence). This CDR3 contains 13 residues. Trimming pared 5 bases from V and 2 bases from J, leaving 8 bases between. The CDR3 nucleotides are TGTGCCAGCAGCACCCAATTCACAGATACGCAGTATTTT. Amino acids: CASSTQFTDTQYF.

V gene TRBV4-1 combines with J gene TRBJ2-1; TRBD1 matches at 7 bases. Trimming took 11 bases from V and 1 from J; bases not matched to a gene: 5. This CDR3 region has 13 residues. Germline CDR1 and CDR2: MGHRA and YSYEKL. CDR3 coding DNA: TGCGCCGTCGGGACAGCTTCCTACAATGAGCAGTTCTTC. Translated: CAVGTASYNEQFF.

V and J are TRBV7-3 and TRBJ1-1; 7 positions agree with TRBD1. The germline CDR1 and CDR2 sequences are SGHTA and FQGTGA. Unmatched junction bases numbered 5, after V lost 3 bases and J lost 4 bases. This CDR3 is built from 14 residues. Here the CDR3 DNA reads TGTGCCAGCAGCTTTGCAGGGGGGTTCACTGAAGCTTTCTTT. Encoded protein: CASSFAGGFTEAFF.

The V gene is TRBV7-9, the J gene TRBJ2-3; TRBD1 is a possible D gene (6 bases). CDR3 length: 16 amino acids. With 7 bases removed from V and 0 bases from J, the gap between germline ends came to 17 bases. Per the germline V gene, CDR1 is SEHNR and CDR2 is FQNEAQ (reference sequence). The CDR3 is CASKGTTLTSTDTQYF. DNA of the CDR3: TGTGCCAGCAAAGGGACAACGTTGACTAGCACAGATACGCAGTATTTT.

The CDR3 protein is CASSVGGNYNEQFF. The CDR3 DNA reads TGTGCCAGCAGCGTAGGCGGGAATTACAATGAGCAGTTCTTC. V is TRBV9 and J is TRBJ2-1; weak D call: TRBD2 (6 bases). The CDR3 spans 14 residues. Trimming cost V 0 bases and J 4 bases, with 8 bases left between them. CDR1 is SGDLS and CDR2 is YYNGEE in the germline V gene.

This clone is medium-sized by share. The chain joins TRBV6-5 to TRBJ2-7; D remains ambiguous. This CDR3 spans 13 amino acids. Germline V gene lookup returns CDR1 MNHEY and CDR2 SVGAGI. Trimming shortened V by 2 bases and J by 6 bases, and 11 bases separated the two germline ends. The CDR3 reads CASSYGLPLEQYF. The CDR3, as DNA: TGTGCCAGCAGTTACGGTCTCCCGCTCGAGCAGTACTTC.

The CDR3 bases are TGCGCCAGCAGCCAAGACCACCTAGCGGGTATGCAGTTCTTC. Translated: CASSQDHLAGMQFF. V is TRBV4-1 and J is TRBJ2-1; TRBD2 matches at 8 bases. Per the germline V gene, CDR1 is MGHRA and CDR2 is YSYEKL. V lost 0 bases, J lost 12 bases, and 7 bases stayed unmatched. CDR3 length equals 14 residues.

The V call is TRBV28, the J call TRBJ2-7, with D perhaps assigned TRBD1 or TRBD2 (5 bases each). The CDR3 spans 14 residues. V shed 3 bases and J shed 0 bases, with 9 bases lying between them. The V gene's germline CDR1 is MDHEN and CDR2 SYDVKM. CDR3 bases: TGTGCCAGCAGTTTCGGGACGACCTCCTACGAGCAGTACTTC. Protein sequence: CASSFGTTSYEQYF.

V and J are TRBV27 and TRBJ2-7; D unresolved. Trimming cost V 9 bases and J 5 bases, with 17 bases left between them. Germline V CDR1 and CDR2: MNHEY, SMNVEV (reference sequence). CDR3 length: 13 residues. In DNA, the CDR3 is TGTGCCAGTTCAATCCGCTTCGGTGACGAGCAGTACTTC. It encodes CASSIRFGDEQYF.

This clone has just a few counts. In nucleotides, the CDR3 is TGTGCCAGCTCACCGGACAGTCAGCCCCAGCATTTT. It codes for CASSPDSQPQHF. This chain joins TRBV18 and TRBJ1-5; tentatively, D is TRBD1 (6 bases). In germline, CDR1 is KGHSH, CDR2 LQKENI. The V gene lost 3 bases and the J gene lost 6 bases, with 6 bases spanning the gap. The CDR3 totals 12 residues.

This clone has a handful of counts. The rearrangement joins TRBV28 to TRBJ2-3, with D possibly TRBD2 on 5 matching bases. V gave up 5 bases and J gave up 6 bases, with 18 bases separating them. The V gene's germline CDR1 is MDHEN and CDR2 SYDVKM. This CDR3 is built from 15 residues. CDR3 amino acids: CASSNARYGMDTQYF. The CDR3 DNA reads TGTGCCAGCAGTAACGCGCGTTACGGGATGGATACGCAGTATTTT.

This chain joins TRBV10-3 and TRBJ1-2, with TRBD1 as a possible D gene (6 bases). There are 16 residues in the CDR3. V was shortened by 6 bases and J by 2 bases, with 19 bases between the two germline ends. The germline CDR1 and CDR2 sequences are ENHRY and SYGVKD. DNA for the CDR3: TGTGCCATCAGGCCCACAGGGTATTTTATCAACTATGGCTACACCTTC. It specifies CAIRPTGYFINYGYTF.

The chain combines TRBV7-9 with TRBJ2-1, with 13 bases lining up with TRBD2. V lost 5 bases, J lost 1 base, and 2 bases stayed unmatched. The germline CDR1 and CDR2 sequences are SEHNR and FQNEAQ (reference sequence). This CDR3 comprises 16 residues. Here the CDR3 reads CASSGTSGMSYNEQFF. The DNA of the CDR3 is TGTGCCAGCAGCGGGACTAGCGGGATGTCCTACAATGAGCAGTTCTTC.

This sequence joins TRBV4-1 and TRBJ1-2; TRBD1 aligns across 8 bases. The CDR3 runs to 17 residues. V lost 2 bases to trimming and J lost 4 bases; unmatched junction nucleotides: 12. Germline V gives CDR1 MGHRA, CDR2 YSYEKL. CDR3 amino acids: CASSQSDLTGVGYGYTF. The DNA for the CDR3 is TGCGCCAGCAGCCAATCTGACCTGACAGGGGTGGGCTATGGCTACACCTTC.

The genes are TRBV6-6 and TRBJ1-6; D not resolved. This CDR3 region has 15 residues. Trimming removed 0 bases from V and 5 bases from J, with 8 bases in between. From germline, CDR1 is MNHNY and CDR2 SVGAGI (reference sequence). The CDR3, as DNA: TGTGCCAGCAGTTACTCCTTAGATAATAATTCACCCCTCCACTTT. As protein: CASSYSLDNNSPLHF.

The J gene is TRBJ2-7, the V gene TRBV9, with 7 bases lining up with TRBD2. Germline CDR1 SGDLS, CDR2 YYNGEE. V was clipped by 0 bases and J by 0 bases; unmatched bases: 3. This CDR3 region has 15 residues. DNA of the CDR3: TGTGCCAGCAGCGTAGGAGCGGGATCCTCCTACGAGCAGTACTTC. Translated, it gives CASSVGAGSSYEQYF.

The gene calls are TRBV7-2 and TRBJ2-7, with D tentatively TRBD2 (6 bases). Germline CDR1 SGHTA, CDR2 FQGNSA. This CDR3 is 15 amino acids long. With 4 bases removed from V and 2 bases from J, the gap between germline ends came to 15 bases. The CDR3: CASSWSGRPPYEQYF. The CDR3 bases are TGTGCCAGCAGCTGGAGCGGGCGACCCCCCTACGAGCAGTACTTC.

This clone was observed a few times. CDR3 sequence reads: CASSQWKYQPQHF. The CDR3 DNA reads as TGTGCCAGCAGCCAATGGAAATATCAGCCCCAGCATTTT. This chain links TRBV16 with TRBJ1-5; D is undetermined. This CDR3 region has 13 residues. CDR1 is KGHSY and CDR2 is FQNENV in the germline V gene. Trimming stripped 1 base from V and 5 bases from J, with 6 bases between.